Each of the 28 T cell receptor beta chains below was sequenced from the same sample in a study of blood T cell repertoires in COVID-19. Data came from immunoSEQ multiplex PCR; TCRdb stores just in-frame clones and leaves some out. The table records some 250,000 clones, 80% to 90% of them present only once. Sequenced material: PBMCs or T cells enriched from blood (not recorded which). These TCRs come from a woman between 50 and 59 years old who had recovered from COVID-19.

The gene calls are TRBV29-1 and TRBJ1-1; TRBD1 matches at 9 bases. The CDR3 extends over 12 amino acids. Germline trimming cut 2 bases from V and 12 bases from J; bases unmatched to any gene: 7. In germline, CDR1 is SQVTM, CDR2 ANQGSEA. Here the CDR3 reads CSVENWGTGPFF. CDR3 nucleotide sequence: TGCAGCGTTGAAAACTGGGGGACAGGGCCTTTCTTT.

The V call is TRBV6-1, the J call TRBJ1-1; 8 bases match TRBD1. Trimming removed 1 base from V and 6 bases from J; junction bases left unmatched: 7. The CDR3 length is 15 residues. The V gene's germline CDR1 is MNHNS and CDR2 SASEGT. The CDR3 is CASSEGTGFHAEAFF. The CDR3 DNA reads as TGTGCCAGCAGTGAAGGGACAGGGTTCCACGCTGAAGCTTTCTTT.

The V and J genes are TRBV28 and TRBJ1-6, with D tentatively TRBD1 (5 bases). V was clipped by 6 bases and J by 7 bases, with 22 bases between them. The CDR3 is 17 residues long. Germline values: CDR1 MDHEN, CDR2 SYDVKM. The CDR3 DNA reads as TGTGCCAGCAGCTCGGCGGGAACAGGTTGGGGGAATTCACCCCTCCACTTT. This sequence encodes CASSSAGTGWGNSPLHF.

The chain carries TRBV28 and TRBJ2-7; 7 bases are a match to TRBD1. CDR3 length: 15 residues. J lost 0 bases, V lost 5 bases, and 7 bases had no gene match. CDR1 and CDR2 from the germline V gene are MDHEN and SYDVKM. The CDR3 is CASSPLDRPSYEQYF. The CDR3 coding sequence is TGTGCCAGCAGTCCCTTGGACAGGCCCTCCTACGAGCAGTACTTC.

This chain uses TRBV14 with TRBJ2-1; no definite D call. The CDR3 loop spans 12 amino acids. The V gene lost 2 bases and the J gene lost 13 bases, with 12 bases spanning the gap. Germline V lookup: CDR1 SGHDN, CDR2 FVKESK. This CDR3 is CASSQTVPVQFF. CDR3 sequence (DNA): TGTGCCAGCAGCCAAACAGTGCCAGTTCAGTTCTTC.

V and J are TRBV27 and TRBJ1-1, with D hard to call. V was clipped by 5 bases and J by 0 bases, with 7 bases between them. The length of the CDR3 is 13 residues. CDR1 and CDR2 (germline): MNHEY, SMNVEV (reference sequence). CDR3 protein: CASSPTLNTEAFF. CDR3 DNA: TGTGCCAGCAGTCCGACACTGAACACTGAAGCTTTCTTT.

The chain is built from TRBV18 and TRBJ1-2; 9 nucleotides line up with TRBD1. Germline-derived CDR1 and CDR2 are KGHSH and LQKENI. The CDR3 consists of 14 residues. The J segment lost 8 bases and the V segment lost 1 base, leaving 5 bases of the junction unmatched. CDR3 sequence (DNA): TGTGCCAGCTCACCACAACAGGGGGCGTGGGGCTACACCTTC. Its protein product is CASSPQQGAWGYTF.

J is TRBJ2-3 and V is TRBV7-6; 8 bases line up with TRBD2. V gave up 4 bases and J gave up 0 bases; unmatched junction bases: 6. CDR3 length equals 16 residues. CDR1 is SGHVS, CDR2 FNYEAQ, per germline. The CDR3 DNA is TGTGCCAGCAGCTCTAGGCTAGCGGGTAGCACAGATACGCAGTATTTT. Its protein product is CASSSRLAGSTDTQYF.

The rearrangement links TRBV19 to TRBJ2-1; unclear D gene. Germline CDR1 LNHDA, CDR2 SQIVND (reference sequence). Trimming shortened V by 2 bases and J by 5 bases, and 13 bases separated the two germline ends. The CDR3 loop spans 15 amino acids. CDR3 DNA sequence: TGTGCCAGTAGTATACTAACAGCTTTTGACAATGAGCAGTTCTTC. It specifies CASSILTAFDNEQFF.

This sequence joins TRBV20-1 and TRBJ2-7; the D gene is possibly TRBD2 (5 bases). Trimming removed 8 bases at V and 5 bases at J, with 13 bases between. Germline loops: CDR1 DFQATT, CDR2 SNEGSKA (reference sequence). The CDR3 has 11 amino acids. CDR3 residues: CSLTSGHEQYF. DNA for the CDR3: TGCAGTCTTACTAGTGGGCACGAGCAGTACTTC.

The chain has TRBV2 and TRBJ2-1; 13 bases agree with TRBD2. CDR1 and CDR2 from the germline V gene are SNHLY and FYNNEI. Trimming cost V 6 bases and J 7 bases; bases outside gene matches: 6. The CDR3 loop spans 15 amino acids. The CDR3 nucleotides are TGTGCCAGCAGAACGACTAGCGGGAGGAGAAATGAGCAGTTCTTC. It codes for CASRTTSGRRNEQFF.

The chain combines TRBV28 with TRBJ1-3; D remains unclear. CDR3 length: 19 amino acids. Germline CDR1 reads MDHEN; CDR2 reads SYDVKM. The germline V and J ends were trimmed by 1 base and 1 base, with 20 bases remaining between them. CDR3 nucleotides: TGTGCCAGCAGTTTATTGGTATTTTCCCTTTCGGGGTCTGGAAACACCATATATTTT. Translation: CASSLLVFSLSGSGNTIYF.

The chain joins TRBV6-5 to TRBJ1-2; D is perhaps TRBD1 (6 bases). Germline lookup yields CDR1 MNHEY and CDR2 SVGAGI. V was cut by 0 bases and J by 1 base, with 9 bases left in between. This CDR3 is 15 amino acids long. The CDR3 DNA follows: TGTGCCAGCAGTTACTCGGGGACAATTAACTATGGCTACACCTTC. Translating gives CASSYSGTINYGYTF.

This rearrangement joins TRBV15 to TRBJ2-3; weak D call: TRBD1 (6 bases). This CDR3 is built from 15 residues. CDR1 and CDR2 from the germline V gene are LNHNV and YYDKDF (reference sequence). The V and J ends lost 0 bases and 0 bases respectively, with 7 bases between them. The DNA for the CDR3 is TGTGCCACCAGCAGAGAGGGACATAGCACAGATACGCAGTATTTT. Amino acid sequence: CATSREGHSTDTQYF. The variable domain in full, with the rest retrieved from reference TRBV15 and TRBJ2-3, is DAMVIQNPRYQVTQFGKPVTLSCSQTLNHNVMYWYQQKSSQAPKLLFHYYDKDFNNEADTPDNFQSRRPNTSFCFLDIRSPGLGDTAMYLCATSREGHSTDTQYFGPGTRLTVL.

The CDR3 DNA reads TGTGCCAGCAGCGAGACCCGGACAGGACAAGAGACCCAGTACTTC. Its protein product is CASSETRTGQETQYF. The chain uses TRBV7-8 and TRBJ2-5; 7 nucleotides line up with TRBD1. The CDR3 runs 15 residues. Germline V gene sequence: CDR1 SGHVS, CDR2 FQNEAQ. Trimming cost V 5 bases and J 2 bases; bases outside gene matches: 8.

The genes are TRBV3-1 (or the pseudogene TRBV3-2) and TRBJ2-4; 12 positions agree with TRBD2. Germline V lookup: CDR1 LGHDT, CDR2 YNNKEL (reference sequence). The CDR3 runs 18 residues. The V gene end was trimmed by 3 bases and the J gene end by 3 bases; junction bases not matched to a gene: 9. CDR3 loop: CASSHGSSGRAGKNIQYF. CDR3 DNA sequence: TGTGCCAGCAGCCATGGATCTAGCGGGAGGGCAGGCAAAAACATTCAGTACTTC.

The genes are TRBV3-1 (or the pseudogene TRBV3-2) and TRBJ2-2; D uncertain. Trimming stripped 7 bases from V and 4 bases from J, with 10 bases between. This CDR3 has 13 amino acids. From germline, CDR1 is LGHDT and CDR2 YNNKEL (reference sequence). The CDR3, as DNA: TGTGCCAGCAAGCCCTACGGCACCGGGGAGCTGTTTTTT. It is translated as CASKPYGTGELFF.

This chain links TRBV5-5 with TRBJ1-4, with TRBD1 matching 7 bases. V shed 0 bases and J 6 bases; nucleotides not matched to a gene: 8. Per the germline V gene, CDR1 is SGHKS and CDR2 is YYEKEE (reference sequence). This CDR3 spans 16 amino acids. The CDR3 DNA is TGTGCCAGCAGCTTGGCCAGGGGGGCGGCGGATGAAAAACTGTTTTTT. This gives the protein CASSLARGAADEKLFF.

The J gene is TRBJ2-1, the V gene TRBV27; TRBD1 agrees at 7 bases. Germline-derived CDR1 and CDR2 are MNHEY and SMNVEV (reference sequence). V shed 7 bases and J 7 bases; nucleotides not matched to a gene: 4. The CDR3 covers 12 residues. This CDR3 is CASTDRANEQFF. The CDR3 region has the DNA TGTGCCAGCACCGACAGGGCTAATGAGCAGTTCTTC.

The V and J genes are TRBV7-9 and TRBJ2-2; weak D call: TRBD1 (5 bases). The germline V and J ends were trimmed by 2 bases and 3 bases, with 16 bases remaining between them. CDR3 length: 17 residues. Germline V gene lookup returns CDR1 SEHNR and CDR2 FQNEAQ (reference sequence). Written as DNA, the CDR3 is TGTGCCAGCAGCTTAAAGGGGCGACTCCGTGACACCGGGGAGCTGTTTTTT. It codes for CASSLKGRLRDTGELFF.

The rearrangement joins TRBV5-1 to TRBJ2-7; D uncertain. The V end was cut by 0 bases, the J end by 2 bases, with 9 bases between. Germline assignment: CDR1 SGHRS and CDR2 YFSETQ. The CDR3 runs to 14 residues. CDR3 sequence reads: CASSLVSSAYEQYF. The CDR3 nucleotides read TGCGCCAGCAGCTTGGTGTCTTCTGCCTACGAGCAGTACTTC.

The gene calls are TRBV6-5 and TRBJ2-5, with TRBD1 matching over 10 bases. The V and J ends lost 6 bases and 5 bases, in that order; junction bases with no gene match: 6. This CDR3 has 14 amino acids. Germline lookup yields CDR1 MNHEY and CDR2 SVGAGI. This chain's CDR3 is CASRTGTGDETQYF. The DNA of the CDR3 is TGTGCCAGCAGGACCGGGACAGGGGATGAGACCCAGTACTTC.

This rearrangement joins TRBV3-1 (or the pseudogene TRBV3-2) to TRBJ2-1; 13 bases align to TRBD2. The CDR3 has 16 residues. Germline lookup yields CDR1 LGHDT and CDR2 YNNKEL (reference sequence). V lost 4 bases, J lost 9 bases, and 9 bases stayed unmatched. Here the CDR3 DNA reads TGTGCCAGCAGCCCAATATCACTAGCGGGAGGGGGTGAGCAGTTCTTC. This gives the protein CASSPISLAGGGEQFF.

The chain recombines TRBV27 with TRBJ2-1, with 8 bases identical to TRBD2. The junction had 1 base not matched to a gene; V was cut back by 3 bases and J by 6 bases. This CDR3 is 13 amino acids long. The germline CDR1 and CDR2 sequences are MNHEY and SMNVEV (reference sequence). CDR3 amino acids: CASSFGGANEQFF. As DNA, the CDR3 is TGTGCCAGCAGTTTCGGGGGGGCCAATGAGCAGTTCTTC.

The V call is TRBV7-2, the J call TRBJ2-7, with 10 bases identical to TRBD2. The junction had 15 bases not matched to a gene; V was cut back by 5 bases and J by 2 bases. The V gene's germline CDR1 is SGHTA and CDR2 FQGNSA. This CDR3 comprises 18 residues. CDR3 sequence reads: CASSPLWASGRPTYEQYF. CDR3 sequence (DNA): TGTGCCAGCAGCCCCCTCTGGGCTAGCGGGAGACCAACCTACGAGCAGTACTTC. Drawing the rest from reference TRBV7-2 and TRBJ2-7, the complete variable domain is GAGVSQSPSNKVTEKGKDVELRCDPISGHTALYWYRQSLGQGLEFLIYFQGNSAPDKSGLPSDRFSAERTGGSVSTLTIQRTQQEDSAVYLCASSPLWASGRPTYEQYFGPGTRLTVT.

The chain joins TRBV27 to TRBJ2-6, with D possibly TRBD1 on 6 matching bases. CDR1 is MNHEY and CDR2 is SMNVEV in the germline V gene (reference sequence). The CDR3 has 17 residues. V was pared by 0 bases and J by 2 bases, with 11 bases between. The CDR3 region is CASSLSGTGTGANVLTF. The CDR3 DNA reads as TGTGCCAGCAGTTTATCGGGAACAGGGACTGGGGCCAACGTCCTGACTTTC.

J is TRBJ1-5 and V is TRBV28, with 8 nucleotides matching TRBD1. CDR1 is MDHEN, CDR2 SYDVKM, per germline. Germline trimming cut 5 bases from V and 4 bases from J; bases unmatched to any gene: 10. The CDR3 runs 16 residues. Here the CDR3 DNA reads TGTGCCAGCAGTCCGGGACAGGTGATTGGTAATCAGCCCCAGCATTTT. Its protein product is CASSPGQVIGNQPQHF.

The rearrangement joins TRBV7-3 to TRBJ2-5; a possible D gene is TRBD2 (5 bases). The germline V and J ends were trimmed by 3 bases and 4 bases, with 15 bases remaining between them. The germline V gene encodes CDR1 SGHTA and CDR2 FQGTGA. The CDR3 extends over 15 amino acids. The CDR3 DNA follows: TGTGCCAGCAGCTTTCAGTCGGGGTCAGGAGAGACCCAGTACTTC. Protein sequence: CASSFQSGSGETQYF. The full variable domain, in which reference TRBV7-3 and TRBJ2-5 provide the parts outside the CDR3, is GAGVSQTPSNKVTEKGKYVELRCDPISGHTALYWYRQSLGQGPEFLIYFQGTGAADDSGLPNDRFFAVRPEGSVSTLKIQRTERGDSAVYLCASSFQSGSGETQYFGPGTRLLVL.